This T cell receptor (beta chain) originates from a study of technical replicates of blood from a few donors. This clone was counted ten times or more. Trimming took off 6 bases at V and 1 base at J, with 19 bases between the two ends. Germline-derived CDR1 and CDR2 are SGHAT and FQNNGV. The CDR3 is made up of 16 amino acids. Sequenced by immunoSEQ multiplex PCR; TCRdb stores in-frame clones only, minus some. The sample has 85,000 to 100,000 clones, 80% to 95% seen once. The rearrangement uses TRBV11-2 and TRBJ2-7; a possible D gene is TRBD1 (5 bases). The clonotype comes from a human donor in good health. Material for sequencing was T cells isolated from PBMCs. CDR3: CASRKIRGGSSYEQYF. The CDR3 DNA reads as TGTGCCAGCAGAAAAATTAGGGGCGGTTCTTCCTACGAGCAGTACTTC. Full variable domain (missing parts from reference TRBV11-2 and TRBJ2-7): EAGVAQSPRYKIIEKRQSVAFWCNPISGHATLYWYQQILGQGPKLLIQFQNNGVVDDSQLPKDRFSAERLKGVDSTLKIQPAKLEDSAVYLCASRKIRGGSSYEQYFGPGTRLTVT.